Below, 14 T cell receptor beta chains from the same sample are listed, as sequenced in a study of cytomegalovirus exposure and HLA in healthy donors. TCRdb keeps only in-frame clones here, not all; method: immunoSEQ multiplex PCR. The data show approximately 70,000 clones, approximately 94% seen once. The material sequenced was PBMCs. Every receptor here comes from a young woman in good health and CMV-seronegative.

This chain uses TRBV16 with TRBJ1-1, with D uncertain. Germline V CDR1 and CDR2: KGHSY, FQNENV. The V gene lost 3 bases and the J gene lost 1 base, with 6 bases spanning the gap. The CDR3 covers 13 residues. This chain's CDR3 is CASSHPGNTEAFF. CDR3 bases: TGTGCCAGCAGCCACCCAGGGAACACTGAAGCTTTCTTT.

The rearrangement uses TRBV11-2 and TRBJ2-3, with TRBD2 matching 8 bases. V lost 0 bases to trimming and J lost 3 bases; unmatched junction nucleotides: 8. Per the germline V gene, CDR1 is SGHAT and CDR2 is FQNNGV. This CDR3 is 17 amino acids long. As DNA, the CDR3 is TGTGCCAGCAGCTTAGAGGGCCCGGGACTAGGTACAGATACGCAGTATTTT. Translation: CASSLEGPGLGTDTQYF.

The V and J genes are TRBV7-2 and TRBJ2-1; D possibly corresponds to TRBD2 (7 bases). Germline V gene data show CDR1 as SGHTA and CDR2 as FQGNSA. Trimming removed 5 bases from V and 6 bases from J, with 17 bases in between. The CDR3 has 15 amino acids. The CDR3 here is CASSRGDRGGNEQFF. The CDR3 bases are TGTGCCAGCAGCCGAGGGGATAGGGGGGGCAATGAGCAGTTCTTC.

The chain has TRBV7-9 and TRBJ1-2; a possible D gene is TRBD1 (6 bases). This CDR3 spans 15 amino acids. Trimming stripped 1 base from V and 4 bases from J, with 13 bases between. The germline V gene has CDR1 SEHNR and CDR2 FQNEAQ (reference sequence). DNA for the CDR3: TGTGCCAGCAGCTTAGAGGCAGGGGAAGGCTATGGCTACACCTTC. This gives the protein CASSLEAGEGYGYTF.

In its sample, this clone was seen once. The J gene is TRBJ1-3, the V gene TRBV5-6, with TRBD1 identical over 8 bases. V trimming: 4 bases; J trimming: 8 bases; junction bases outside the gene matches: 5. The CDR3 extends over 13 amino acids. CDR1 and CDR2 (germline): SGHDT, YYEEEE. This chain's CDR3 is CASSPDREDTIYF. The CDR3 DNA follows: TGTGCCAGCAGCCCGGACAGGGAGGACACCATATATTTT.

This clone has a single count. The chain joins TRBV7-8 to TRBJ1-2; D is uncertain. This CDR3 comprises 15 residues. The germline V gene has CDR1 SGHVS and CDR2 FQNEAQ. Trimming stripped 4 bases from V and 0 bases from J, with 12 bases between. Here the CDR3 reads CASSWARSANYGYTF. The CDR3 coding sequence is TGTGCCAGCAGCTGGGCACGTTCAGCTAACTATGGCTACACCTTC.

This clone occurred a few times. The V call is TRBV9, the J call TRBJ1-3; 8 nucleotides agree with TRBD1. CDR3 length: 17 residues. CDR1 SGDLS and CDR2 YYNGEE come from the germline V gene. Trimming took 1 base from V and 0 from J; bases not matched to a gene: 6. This chain's CDR3 is CASSVSQGAFSGNTIYF. CDR3 in DNA: TGTGCCAGCAGCGTAAGCCAGGGGGCTTTCTCTGGAAACACCATATATTTT.

The chain carries TRBV6-1 and TRBJ2-5, with 10 nucleotides matching TRBD1. CDR1 and CDR2 (germline): MNHNS, SASEGT. The V gene end was trimmed by 2 bases and the J gene end by 4 bases; junction bases not matched to a gene: 4. The CDR3 covers 15 residues. CDR3 region: CASSELTGGSETQYF. As DNA, the CDR3 is TGTGCCAGCAGTGAATTGACAGGGGGCTCAGAGACCCAGTACTTC.

The CDR3 region is CASRPSGNYGYTF. The CDR3 nucleotides are TGTGCCAGCAGACCGTCAGGGAACTATGGCTACACCTTC. The chain carries TRBV28 and TRBJ1-2; a possible D gene is TRBD1 (5 bases). Germline CDR1 and CDR2: MDHEN and SYDVKM. The CDR3 contains 13 residues. V lost 6 bases and J lost 2, with 10 bases in between.

The V call is TRBV15, the J call TRBJ1-2; possible D gene TRBD1, 5 bases. This CDR3 is built from 16 residues. V was pared by 0 bases and J by 4 bases, with 15 bases between. CDR1 and CDR2 from the germline V gene are LNHNV and YYDKDF (reference sequence). The CDR3 coding sequence is TGTGCCACCAGCAGAGATCACGACGGGGGGGTCTATGGCTACACCTTC. Translated: CATSRDHDGGVYGYTF. The whole variable domain, remainder taken from reference TRBV15 and TRBJ1-2, is DAMVIQNPRYQVTQFGKPVTLSCSQTLNHNVMYWYQQKSSQAPKLLFHYYDKDFNNEADTPDNFQSRRPNTSFCFLDIRSPGLGDTAMYLCATSRDHDGGVYGYTFGSGTRLTVV.

V and J are TRBV28 and TRBJ1-5, with D unclear. There are 14 residues in the CDR3. V shed 6 bases and J shed 0 bases, with 9 bases lying between them. The V gene's germline CDR1 is MDHEN and CDR2 SYDVKM. CDR3 loop: CASRELDSNQPQHF. CDR3 bases: TGTGCCAGCAGGGAGCTGGATAGCAATCAGCCCCAGCATTTT.

The chain has TRBV9 and TRBJ2-5; D gene ambiguous. V shed 4 bases and J shed 4 bases, with 8 bases lying between them. CDR3 length: 12 amino acids. From germline, CDR1 is SGDLS and CDR2 YYNGEE. CDR3 region: CASSPPGETQYF. Here the CDR3 DNA reads TGTGCCAGCAGCCCACCAGGAGAGACCCAGTACTTC. Filled out from reference TRBV9 and TRBJ2-5, the complete variable domain reads DSGVTQTPKHLITATGQRVTLRCSPRSGDLSVYWYQQSLDQGLQFLIQYYNGEERAKGNILERFSAQQFPDLHSELNLSSLELGDSALYFCASSPPGETQYFGPGTRLLVL.

V usage is TRBV4-3 and J usage is TRBJ1-1; no firm D call. The CDR3 has 19 amino acids. V dropped 0 bases and J dropped 5 bases, with 25 bases sitting between them. Germline CDR1 LGHNA, CDR2 YSLEER. The CDR3: CASSQDPVGIREPDTEAFF. The DNA for the CDR3 is TGCGCCAGCAGCCAAGATCCGGTCGGTATACGGGAACCAGATACTGAAGCTTTCTTT.

This rearrangement joins TRBV2 to TRBJ2-4, with D unclear. CDR1 is SNHLY and CDR2 is FYNNEI in the germline V gene. The CDR3 loop spans 12 amino acids. V was clipped by 10 bases and J by 2 bases, with 9 bases between them. CDR3 coding DNA: TGTGCCACCACACCCACCAAAAACATTCAGTACTTC. Residues: CATTPTKNIQYF. The variable domain in full, completed from reference TRBV2 and TRBJ2-4, reads EPEVTQTPSHQVTQMGQEVILRCVPISNHLYFYWYRQILGQKVEFLVSFYNNEISEKSEIFDDQFSVERPDGSNFTLKIRSTKLEDSAMYFCATTPTKNIQYFGAGTRLSVL.